Listed below are T cell receptor beta chains from one sample, sequenced in a study of shared clonotypes between healthy human individuals. Some clones are missing from TCRdb's copy, which holds only in-frame ones; the method was immunoSEQ multiplex PCR. The sample has roughly 2.2 million clones; over 85% are singletons. Source material: naive CD4+ T cells from PBMCs. These receptor sequences come from a man younger than 35 in good health. Some clones in this sample may be carry-over from other donors' samples. Each CDR3 is given with its conserved first and last residue. D genes are given only for firm matches. The size entry is marked missing in some rows and otherwise reads once, few, many or a size class.

- - TRBJ2-1 TRBV6-4 CASSDLPLSSYNEQFF TGTGCCAGCAGTGACTTACCCTTGAGCTCCTACAATGAGCAGTTCTTC
- - TRBJ2-5 TRBV6-5 CASRVDRDGGETQYF TGTGCCAGCAGAGTCGACCGGGACGGGGGAGAGACCCAGTACTTC
- - TRBJ1-1 TRBV29-1 CSVESVRVKNTEAFF TGCAGCGTTGAATCCGTTCGGGTGAAGAACACTGAAGCTTTCTTT
- TRBD2 TRBJ2-7 TRBV5-1 CASSYLGLATYEQYF TGCGCCAGCAGCTATCTAGGACTAGCGACCTACGAGCAGTACTTC
- - TRBJ1-1 TRBV15 CATSRSNMPTEAFF TGTGCCACCAGCAGATCAAATATGCCCACTGAAGCTTTCTTT
- - TRBJ2-3 TRBV5-1 CASSLVGGLITDTQYF TGCGCCAGCAGCTTGGTCGGGGGGCTAATAACAGATACGCAGTATTTT
once - TRBJ1-3 TRBV5-1 CASSSTLGGNTIYF TGCGCCAGCAGCTCCACCCTGGGGGGAAACACCATATATTTT
once - TRBJ2-1 TRBV27 CASSFQNTANEQFF TGTGCCAGCAGTTTCCAAAATACGGCCAATGAGCAGTTCTTC
- - TRBJ2-7 TRBV27 CASSLQGRYAEQYF TGTGCCAGCAGTCTACAAGGGCGGTACGCCGAGCAGTACTTC
- TRBD1 TRBJ2-7 TRBV2 CASTFGQGQGNYEQYF TGTGCCAGCACCTTCGGGCAAGGACAGGGCAACTACGAGCAGTACTTC
once - TRBJ1-2 TRBV28 CASAAGYGYTF TGTGCCTCCGCCGCGGGCTATGGCTACACCTTC
- TRBD1 TRBJ2-7 TRBV6-1 CASSDRTGYEQYF TGTGCCAGCAGTGACCGGACAGGCTACGAGCAGTACTTC
- - TRBJ2-1 TRBV5-1 CASSLVGGPYNEQFF TGCGCCAGCAGCTTGGTCGGGGGCCCATACAATGAGCAGTTCTTC
- TRBD1 TRBJ2-3 TRBV28 CASRGQGKDTQYF TGTGCCAGCAGGGGACAGGGCAAGGATACGCAGTATTTT
- - TRBJ1-3 TRBV30 CAWSTGRASGNTIYF TGTGCCTGGAGTACCGGGCGGGCCTCTGGAAACACCATATATTTT
- - TRBJ2-7 TRBV4-2 CASSFTYEQYF TGTGCCAGCAGCTTTACTTACGAGCAGTACTTC
- TRBD1 TRBJ1-4 TRBV28 CASSFEGAGTNEKLFF TGTGCCAGCAGTTTCGAGGGGGCAGGAACTAATGAAAAACTGTTTTTT
- - TRBJ1-5 TRBV10-1 CASSAGGGPQPQHF TGCGCCAGCAGTGCTGGGGGGGGCCCGCAGCCCCAGCATTTT
once TRBD2 TRBJ2-3 TRBV5-4 CASSLGLAGGPFGTDTQYF TGTGCCAGCAGCTTGGGACTAGCGGGAGGGCCTTTTGGCACAGATACGCAGTATTTT
- - TRBJ2-7 TRBV28 CASSSGQHYEQYF TGTGCCAGCAGTTCCGGACAGCACTACGAGCAGTACTTC
- - TRBJ2-7 TRBV5-1 CASSSQPSGQNSLEQYF TGCGCCAGCAGCTCTCAACCTTCCGGACAGAACTCCCTCGAGCAGTACTTC
- - TRBJ1-1 TRBV6-5 CASSYDLAGGTEAFF TGTGCCAGCAGTTACGATTTAGCTGGGGGGACTGAAGCTTTCTTT
- TRBD2 TRBJ2-1 TRBV7-2 CASSLGPLAGGRNEQFF TGTGCCAGCAGCTTAGGTCCACTAGCGGGAGGACGGAATGAGCAGTTCTTC
once TRBD1 TRBJ2-5 TRBV7-8 CASSQAGQGETQYF TGTGCCAGCAGCCAGGCGGGACAGGGGGAGACCCAGTACTTC
- - TRBJ1-3 TRBV29-1 CSVVSQYGNTIYF TGCAGCGTTGTGTCTCAGTATGGAAACACCATATATTTT
- TRBD1 TRBJ2-7 TRBV29-1 CSVWNRGTSYEQYF TGCAGCGTTTGGAACAGGGGGACCTCCTACGAGCAGTACTTC
- - TRBJ2-1 TRBV6-6 CASSYFEGSEQFF TGTGCCAGCAGTTACTTTGAGGGGTCAGAGCAGTTCTTC
- - TRBJ2-5 TRBV7-8 CASSLLRGPRTQYF TGTGCCAGCAGCCTACTCCGGGGGCCCAGGACCCAGTACTTC
once - TRBJ2-3 TRBV28 CASSDHLTQYF TGTGCCAGCAGTGATCATTTGACGCAGTATTTT
- TRBD2 TRBJ2-3 TRBV6-6 CASSYSGRAGTDTQYF TGTGCCAGCAGTTACTCAGGGAGGGCCGGAACAGATACGCAGTATTTT
once - TRBJ2-7 TRBV28 CASSPWVQTGEREQYF TGTGCCAGCAGTCCGTGGGTCCAGACGGGGGAGCGCGAGCAGTACTTC
- - TRBJ1-1 TRBV2 CASNNLGGRNTEAFF TGTGCCAGCAACAACCTGGGAGGCAGGAACACTGAAGCTTTCTTT
- - TRBJ2-7 TRBV20-1 CSARRVPTELF TGCAGTGCTAGACGAGTCCCCACCGAACTCTTC
- - TRBJ2-1 TRBV7-3 CASSLLAVTYNEQFF TGTGCCAGCAGCTTATTAGCGGTAACCTACAATGAGCAGTTCTTC
- - TRBJ1-5 TRBV4-1 CASSQAGSSAGQPQHF TGCGCCAGCAGCCAAGCAGGGAGTTCGGCAGGACAGCCCCAGCATTTT
once - TRBJ1-1 TRBV2 CASSMDSNTEAFF TGTGCCAGCAGTATGGACAGTAACACTGAAGCTTTCTTT
once TRBD2 TRBJ2-3 TRBV29-1 CSVASGSSDTQYF TGCAGCGTTGCCAGCGGGAGTTCAGATACGCAGTATTTT
- TRBD2 TRBJ2-1 TRBV18 CASSRTSGSYEQFF TGTGCCAGCTCACGGACTAGCGGGAGCTATGAGCAGTTCTTC
- - TRBJ2-2 TRBV9 CASSPPRGKQGATGELFF TGTGCCAGCAGCCCACCACGGGGGAAGCAGGGAGCGACCGGGGAGCTGTTTTTT
once TRBD1 TRBJ1-2 TRBV14 CASSQLDRDYGYTF TGTGCCAGCAGCCAACTGGACAGGGACTATGGCTACACCTTC
- - TRBJ2-2 TRBV6-1 CASSPRGPGNGELFF TGTGCCAGCAGTCCACGGGGCCCGGGAAACGGGGAGCTGTTTTTT
- - TRBJ2-3 TRBV20-1 CSARGDTQYF TGCAGTGCTAGAGGAGATACGCAGTATTTT
- - TRBJ2-7 TRBV18 CASSPPSSAEQYF TGTGCCAGCTCACCACCAAGCAGTGCCGAGCAGTACTTC
- - TRBJ1-3 TRBV2 CASSGLVAGNTIYF TGTGCCAGCAGTGGCCTGGTAGCCGGAAACACCATATATTTT
few - TRBJ1-1 TRBV2 CASGTSRAKFNTEAFF TGTGCCAGCGGAACCTCTAGGGCCAAATTCAACACTGAAGCTTTCTTT
- - TRBJ2-7 TRBV28 CASSLGHQSYEQYF TGTGCCAGCAGTTTGGGACACCAATCCTACGAGCAGTACTTC
- TRBD1 TRBJ2-3 TRBV28 CASSSPQGAGDTQYF TGTGCCAGCAGTTCCCCCCAGGGGGCAGGAGATACGCAGTATTTT
- TRBD1 TRBJ2-2 TRBV7-2 CASSSRTGSGELFF TGTGCCAGCAGCTCTAGGACAGGGTCCGGGGAGCTGTTTTTT
- - TRBJ2-3 TRBV13 CASSLDSTDTQYF TGTGCCAGCAGCTTAGACAGCACAGATACGCAGTATTTT
- - TRBJ2-6 TRBV6-1 CASSVKGGASGANVLTF TGTGCCAGCAGTGTGAAGGGAGGCGCCTCTGGGGCCAACGTCCTGACTTTC
- - TRBJ2-5 TRBV2 CASNERSLRETQYF TGTGCCAGCAACGAAAGGTCCCTGAGGGAGACCCAGTACTTC
- TRBD1 TRBJ1-5 TRBV9 CASSGGQGNQPQHF TGTGCCAGCAGCGGCGGACAGGGTAATCAGCCCCAGCATTTT
- - TRBJ1-2 TRBV19 CASTFNMMLPVGYTF TGTGCCAGTACCTTTAACATGATGCTTCCGGTGGGCTACACCTTC